The T cell receptor beta chain described here comes from a study of patients and donors after allogeneic stem cell transplantation. This clonotype was found a few times. TCRdb analysed the RT-PCR reads with MiXCR anew, one entry per CDR3 protein. Found here are approximately 160,000 distinct CDR3 sequences, approximately 28% of them singletons; the top ten hold around 3.2%. The CDR3 has 14 residues. V gave up 2 bases and J gave up 9 bases, with 14 bases separating them. Germline CDR1 and CDR2: SGHRS and YFSETQ. The sample taken for sequencing was blood, either unsorted or a sorted T cell fraction (not recorded which). The chain joins TRBV5-1 to TRBJ2-2, with D maybe TRBD2 (6 bases). The clonotype was recovered from a human donor who was either an allogeneic HSCT recipient or a stem cell or donor lymphocyte infusion donor (not recorded which). It is not recorded whose cells these are; they may come from a transplant donor. The CDR3: CASSFTSSVRELFF. CDR3 nucleotide sequence: TGCGCCAGCAGCTTTACTAGCAGTGTGAGGGAGCTGTTTTTT. The variable domain in full, with the rest retrieved from reference TRBV5-1 and TRBJ2-2, is KAGVTQTPRYLIKTRGQQVTLSCSPISGHRSVSWYQQTPGQGLQFLFEYFSETQRNKGNFPGRFSGRQFSNSRSEMNVSTLELGDSALYLCASSFTSSVRELFFGEGSRLTVL.